Only a few counts were recorded for the clone carrying this T cell receptor beta chain. What it recognizes is unknown. This sample stems from a study of cytomegalovirus exposure and HLA in healthy donors. Study-level findings and limits: TRBV6-2, TRBV6-3 and some other V segments were unresolvable in 87-base-pair reads. As immune exposure information, only CMV serostatus was available. In vitro confirmation showed a few CMV-associated chains to be CMV antigen specific.

CDR1 and CDR2 from the germline V gene are LGHNA and YNFKEQ. V dropped 0 bases and J dropped 7; count of bases not matched to a gene: 8. The CDR3 covers 17 residues. Vbeta (60) and Jbeta (13) primers were used in the PCR. Here immunoSEQ multiplex PCR was the method, and the copy in TCRdb shows in-frame clones only, minus some. The sample yields some 100,000 clones, about 81% seen once. The J gene is TRBJ2-1, the V gene TRBV4-2; 11 positions agree with TRBD2. The sequence came from a man aged 45-65 years in good health and CMV-seronegative. Material for sequencing was PBMCs. CDR3 sequence reads: CASSQDRGTSGPNEQFF. In DNA, the CDR3 is TGTGCCAGCAGCCAAGATCGGGGGACTAGCGGACCAAATGAGCAGTTCTTC.